This note documents a single TCR beta chain sequence. What this receptor recognizes is not known. Base quality data are lacking; no much larger clone is found one base away. TRIzol reagent was used to extract total RNA from the cultured T cells. TCRbeta libraries were amplified from RNA by 5' rapid amplification of cDNA ends (5'RACE). Library concentration and integrity were checked with Qubit, an Agilent instrument, and quantitative PCR before sequencing. Sequencing of qualified libraries was performed on Illumina HiSeq or MiSeq by a commercial service provider. The paper's processing steps were these. TCR sequences in each sample were identified with MiXCR version 1.8.2. For a clone to be considered qualified, a CDR3 longer than four amino acids, an in-frame nucleotide length, and the absence of a stop codon were required. A read containing the complete CDR3 structure was counted as an effective read. Expanded clones were validated by RT-PCR with 24 Vbeta primers, GeneScan spectratyping, and Sanger sequencing. The public reads were reprocessed in TCRdb via fastp at Q25 and MiXCR, keeping in-frame beta chains. Identical CDR3 proteins give one entry, which carries the most common genes and DNA. The V and J calls here are based on TCRdb, not the publication. The sample profile shows 7,500 to 10,000 distinct CDR3 sequences; approximately 40% of them were found once. The ten most abundant clones make up around 61% of the sample.

Trimming takes 2 bases from V and 2 bases from J, and the germline ends sit 10 bases apart. Per the germline V gene (reference sequence), SGHKS is the CDR1 and YYEKEE is the CDR2. There are 14 amino acids in the CDR3, from cysteine to phenylalanine inclusive. Left in the record is the CDR3 DNA by itself, 42 bases read in frame from the first base. The data originate from a study of T cell repertoires and leukemia-associated antigens (dated by TCRdb to about 2019). Regarding the study in general: Around 16 million effective reads were obtained overall, with each sample giving about 5.1 to 7 million read pairs and about 3.3 to 5.0 million effective reads. The study aimed to identify which antigen a TCR Vbeta21 clone previously found in CML patients recognizes, using in vitro peptide stimulation of healthy T cells.

Study-level results and caveats: No significant differences among the four groups were observed in the numbers of Vbeta genes (around 60), Jbeta genes (14), VDJ rearrangements, or unique CDR3s. The antigen specificity and function of the expanded clones were not directly tested, and further investigation of both was required.

CD3+ T cells were initially rested overnight at 2.5 million cells/mL in RPMI 1640 lacking fetal bovine serum. MACS immunomagnetic beads were used, per the manufacturer's instructions, to isolate CD3+ T cells from PBMCs. The sample comprised CD3+ T cells sorted from blood and cultured. The receptor chain draws on TRBV5-5 and TRBJ1-1; D gene: possibly TRBD1, on 6 matching bases. The TCR comes from a female donor in good health. The nucleotide sequence is TGTGCCAGCAGCTTAGCAGGGGATAACACTGAAGCTTTCTTT. It is translated as CASSLAGDNTEAFF.